This section outlines one TCR beta chain sequence together with its context. Produced via immunoSEQ multiplex PCR; TCRdb's table is partial and in-frame only. The table has around 190,000 clones, about 83% seen once; the top ten hold roughly 5.9%. This record belongs to a study of blood T cell repertoires in COVID-19. Adults between roughly 18 and 89 years of age took part from more than 20 US areas. Cohort placement rested on clinical history that participants reported themselves. The receptor's source is a man between 35 and 55 years old with acute COVID-19. The source material was PBMCs or T cells enriched from blood (not recorded which).

This CDR3 reads CASTPYRDTQYF. The CDR3 DNA sequence: TGTGCCAGCACCCCCTATCGAGATACGCAGTATTTT. The chain recombines TRBV6-6 with TRBJ2-3; no clear D gene. Trimming shortened V by 7 bases and J by 5 bases, and 10 bases separated the two germline ends. Germline CDR1 is MNHNY and CDR2 is SVGAGI (reference sequence). This CDR3 has 12 amino acids.